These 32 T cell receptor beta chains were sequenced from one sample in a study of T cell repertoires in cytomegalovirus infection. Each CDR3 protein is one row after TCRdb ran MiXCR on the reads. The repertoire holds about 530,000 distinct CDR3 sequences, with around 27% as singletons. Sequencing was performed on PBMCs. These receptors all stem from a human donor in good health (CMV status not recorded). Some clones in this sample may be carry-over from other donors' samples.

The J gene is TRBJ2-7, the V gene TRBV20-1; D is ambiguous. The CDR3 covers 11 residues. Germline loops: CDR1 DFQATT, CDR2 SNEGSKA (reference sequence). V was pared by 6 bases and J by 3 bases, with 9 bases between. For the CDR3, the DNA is TGCAGTGCCATAGACCGCTACGAGCAGTACGTC. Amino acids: CSAIDRYEQYV.

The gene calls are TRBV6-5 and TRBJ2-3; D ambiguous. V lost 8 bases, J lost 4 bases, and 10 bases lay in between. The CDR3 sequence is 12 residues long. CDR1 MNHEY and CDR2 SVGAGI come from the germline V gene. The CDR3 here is CASRGAADTQYF. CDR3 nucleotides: TGTGCCAGCCGAGGAGCAGCAGATACGCAGTATTTT.

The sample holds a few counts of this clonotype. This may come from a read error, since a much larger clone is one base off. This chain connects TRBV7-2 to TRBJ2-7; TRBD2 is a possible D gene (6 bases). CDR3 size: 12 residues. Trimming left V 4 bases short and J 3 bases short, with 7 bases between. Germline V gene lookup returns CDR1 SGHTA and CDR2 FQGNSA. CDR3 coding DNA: TGTGCCAGCAGCTCGGACTACTACGAGCAGTACTTC. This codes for CASSSDYYEQYF.

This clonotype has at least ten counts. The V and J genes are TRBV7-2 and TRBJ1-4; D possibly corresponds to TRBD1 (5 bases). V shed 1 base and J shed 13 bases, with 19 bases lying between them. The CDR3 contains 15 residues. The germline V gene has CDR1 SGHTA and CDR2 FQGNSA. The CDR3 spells CASSLVGQGLVRLFF. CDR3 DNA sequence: TGTGCCAGCAGCTTAGTAGGCCAGGGCCTTGTTCGACTGTTTTTT.

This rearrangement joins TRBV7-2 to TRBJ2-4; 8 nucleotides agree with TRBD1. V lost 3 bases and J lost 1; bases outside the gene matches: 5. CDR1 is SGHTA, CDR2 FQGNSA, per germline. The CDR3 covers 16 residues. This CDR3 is CASSFSGGMAKNIQYF. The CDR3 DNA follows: TGTGCCAGCAGCTTTTCAGGGGGCATGGCCAAAAACATTCAGTACTTC. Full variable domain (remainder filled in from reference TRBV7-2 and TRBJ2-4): GAGVSQSPSNKVTEKGKDVELRCDPISGHTALYWYRQSLGQGLEFLIYFQGNSAPDKSGLPSDRFSAERTGGSVSTLTIQRTQQEDSAVYLCASSFSGGMAKNIQYFGAGTRLSVL.

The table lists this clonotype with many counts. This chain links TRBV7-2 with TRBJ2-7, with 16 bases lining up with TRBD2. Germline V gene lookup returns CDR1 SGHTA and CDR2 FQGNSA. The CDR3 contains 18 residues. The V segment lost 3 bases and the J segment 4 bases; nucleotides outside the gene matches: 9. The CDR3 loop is CASSFPGLAGGNRYEQYF. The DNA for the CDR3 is TGTGCCAGCAGCTTCCCGGGACTAGCGGGAGGGAATCGGTACGAGCAGTACTTC.

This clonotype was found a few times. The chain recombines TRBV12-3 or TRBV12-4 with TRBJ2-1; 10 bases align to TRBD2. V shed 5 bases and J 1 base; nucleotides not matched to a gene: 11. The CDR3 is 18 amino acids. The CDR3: CASSPHRTSGLSYNEQFF. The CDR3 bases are TGTGCCAGCAGTCCTCATCGGACTAGCGGCTTATCCTACAATGAGCAGTTCTTC.

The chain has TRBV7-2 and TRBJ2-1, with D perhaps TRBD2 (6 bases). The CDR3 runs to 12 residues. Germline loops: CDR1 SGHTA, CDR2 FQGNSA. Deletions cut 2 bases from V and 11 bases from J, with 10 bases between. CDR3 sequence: CASSLIAGQQFF. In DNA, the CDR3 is TGTGCCAGCAGCTTAATTGCGGGACAGCAGTTCTTC.

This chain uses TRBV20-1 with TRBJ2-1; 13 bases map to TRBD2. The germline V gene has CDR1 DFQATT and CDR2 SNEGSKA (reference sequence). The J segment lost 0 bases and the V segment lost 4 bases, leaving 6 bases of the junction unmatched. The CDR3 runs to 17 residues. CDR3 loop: CSANPGLAGRSYNEQFF. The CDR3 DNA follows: TGCAGTGCTAACCCGGGACTAGCGGGGCGCTCCTACAATGAGCAGTTCTTC.

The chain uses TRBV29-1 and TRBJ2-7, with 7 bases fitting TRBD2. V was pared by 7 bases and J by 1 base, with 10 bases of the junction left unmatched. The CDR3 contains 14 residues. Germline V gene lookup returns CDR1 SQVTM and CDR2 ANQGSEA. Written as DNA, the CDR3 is TGCAGCGCTTCGATTAGCGGGCCTTCCTACGAGCAGTACTTC. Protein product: CSASISGPSYEQYF.

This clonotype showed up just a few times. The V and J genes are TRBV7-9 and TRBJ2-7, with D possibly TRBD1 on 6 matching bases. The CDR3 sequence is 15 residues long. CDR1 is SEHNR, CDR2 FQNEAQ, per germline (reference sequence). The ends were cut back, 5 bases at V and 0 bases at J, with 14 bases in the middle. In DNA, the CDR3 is TGTGCCAGCAGCCTGTCAGGGGTCCCCTCCTACGAGCAGTACTTC. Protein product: CASSLSGVPSYEQYF. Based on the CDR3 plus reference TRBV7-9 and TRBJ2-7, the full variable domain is DTGVSQNPRHKITKRGQNVTFRCDPISEHNRLYWYRQTLGQGPEFLTYFQNEAQLEKSRLLSDRFSAERPKGSFSTLEIQRTEQGDSAMYLCASSLSGVPSYEQYFGPGTRLTVT.

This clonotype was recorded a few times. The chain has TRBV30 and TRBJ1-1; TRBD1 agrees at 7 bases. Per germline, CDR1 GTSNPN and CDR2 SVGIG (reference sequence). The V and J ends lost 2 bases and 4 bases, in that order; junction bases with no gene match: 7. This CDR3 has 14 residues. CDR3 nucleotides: TGTGCCTGGAGTAACAGGGGACGGAGCACTGAAGCTTTCTTT. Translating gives CAWSNRGRSTEAFF.

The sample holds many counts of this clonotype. The CDR3 loop is CASSLQGVYRTDTQYF. CDR3 nucleotide sequence: TGTGCCAGCAGCCTACAGGGGGTGTATCGCACAGATACGCAGTATTTT. This chain joins TRBV7-2 and TRBJ2-3; 8 nucleotides agree with TRBD1. In germline, CDR1 is SGHTA, CDR2 FQGNSA. The CDR3 is 16 amino acids. The junction had 8 bases not matched to a gene; V was cut back by 5 bases and J by 1 base.

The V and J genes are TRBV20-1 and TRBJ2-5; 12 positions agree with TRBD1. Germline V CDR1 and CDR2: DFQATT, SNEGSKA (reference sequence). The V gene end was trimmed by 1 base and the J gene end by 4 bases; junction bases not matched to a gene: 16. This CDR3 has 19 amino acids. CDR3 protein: CSARVTLGTGGRVGETQYF. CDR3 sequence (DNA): TGCAGTGCTAGAGTCACCTTAGGGACAGGGGGCCGAGTCGGAGAGACCCAGTACTTC.

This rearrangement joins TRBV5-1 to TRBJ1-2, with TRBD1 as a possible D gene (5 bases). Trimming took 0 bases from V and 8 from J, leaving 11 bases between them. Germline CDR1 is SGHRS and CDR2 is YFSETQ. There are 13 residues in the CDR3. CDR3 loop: CASSLAGGGGYTF. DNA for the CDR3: TGCGCCAGCAGCTTGGCCGGGGGAGGAGGCTACACCTTC. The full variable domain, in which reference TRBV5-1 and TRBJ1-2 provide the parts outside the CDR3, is KAGVTQTPRYLIKTRGQQVTLSCSPISGHRSVSWYQQTPGQGLQFLFEYFSETQRNKGNFPGRFSGRQFSNSRSEMNVSTLELGDSALYLCASSLAGGGGYTFGSGTRLTVV.

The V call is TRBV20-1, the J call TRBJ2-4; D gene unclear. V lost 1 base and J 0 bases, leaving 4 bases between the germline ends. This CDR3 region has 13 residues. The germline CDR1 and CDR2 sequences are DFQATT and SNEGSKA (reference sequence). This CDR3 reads CSARALAKNIQYF. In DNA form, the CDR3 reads TGCAGTGCTAGAGCTCTAGCCAAAAACATTCAGTACTTC.

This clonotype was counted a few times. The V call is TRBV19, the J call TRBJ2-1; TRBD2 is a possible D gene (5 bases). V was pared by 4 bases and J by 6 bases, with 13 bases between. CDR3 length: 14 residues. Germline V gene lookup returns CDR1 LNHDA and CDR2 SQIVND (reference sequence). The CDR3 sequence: CASSSLSGANEQFF. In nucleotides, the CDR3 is TGTGCCAGTAGTAGCCTGAGCGGAGCCAATGAGCAGTTCTTC.

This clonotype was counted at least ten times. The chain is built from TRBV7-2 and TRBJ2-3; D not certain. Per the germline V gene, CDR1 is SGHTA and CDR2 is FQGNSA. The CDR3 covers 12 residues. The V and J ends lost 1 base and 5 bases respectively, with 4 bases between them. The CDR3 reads CASSLVQDTQYF. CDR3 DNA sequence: TGTGCCAGCAGCTTAGTGCAAGATACGCAGTATTTT. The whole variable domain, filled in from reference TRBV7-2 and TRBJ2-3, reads GAGVSQSPSNKVTEKGKDVELRCDPISGHTALYWYRQSLGQGLEFLIYFQGNSAPDKSGLPSDRFSAERTGGSVSTLTIQRTQQEDSAVYLCASSLVQDTQYFGPGTRLTVL.

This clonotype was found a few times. The CDR3 DNA is TGTGCCAGCAGCTATGACAGGGGAACCTACGAGCAGTACGTC. Translating it yields CASSYDRGTYEQYV. The chain links TRBV7-2 to TRBJ2-7, with 8 bases identical to TRBD1. This CDR3 has 14 residues. Unmatched junction bases numbered 4, after V lost 4 bases and J lost 2 bases. CDR1 SGHTA and CDR2 FQGNSA come from the germline V gene.

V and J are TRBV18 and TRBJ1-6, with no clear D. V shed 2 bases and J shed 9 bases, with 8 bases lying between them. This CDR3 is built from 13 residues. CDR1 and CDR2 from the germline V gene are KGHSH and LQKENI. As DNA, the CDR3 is TGTGCCAGCTCACCAGTCGTCGGTTCACCCCTCCACTTT. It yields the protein CASSPVVGSPLHF.

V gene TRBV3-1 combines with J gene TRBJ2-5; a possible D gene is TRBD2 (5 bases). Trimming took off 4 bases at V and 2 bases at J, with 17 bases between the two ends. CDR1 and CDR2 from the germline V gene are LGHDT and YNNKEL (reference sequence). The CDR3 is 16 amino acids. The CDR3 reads CASSPLWGAGQETQYF. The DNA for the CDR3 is TGTGCCAGCAGCCCCCTTTGGGGAGCTGGGCAAGAGACCCAGTACTTC.

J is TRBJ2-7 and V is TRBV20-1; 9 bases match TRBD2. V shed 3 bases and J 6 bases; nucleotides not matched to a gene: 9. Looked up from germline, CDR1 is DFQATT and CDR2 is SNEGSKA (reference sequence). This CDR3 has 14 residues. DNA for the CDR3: TGCAGTGCTAGTGTGGCGGGGGGGGGTTTCGAGCAGTACTTC. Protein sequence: CSASVAGGGFEQYF.

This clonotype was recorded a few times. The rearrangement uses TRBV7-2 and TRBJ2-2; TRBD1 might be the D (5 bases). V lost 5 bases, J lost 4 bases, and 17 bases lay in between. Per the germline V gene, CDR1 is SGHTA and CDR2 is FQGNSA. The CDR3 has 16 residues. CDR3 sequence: CASSREGALLTGELFF. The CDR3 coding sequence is TGTGCCAGCAGCCGAGAAGGGGCGCTACTCACCGGGGAGCTGTTTTTT.

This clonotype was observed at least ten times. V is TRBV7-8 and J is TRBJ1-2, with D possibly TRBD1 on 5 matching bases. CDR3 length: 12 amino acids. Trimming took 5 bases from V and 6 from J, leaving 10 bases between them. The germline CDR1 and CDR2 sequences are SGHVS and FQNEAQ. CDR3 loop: CASSITGDGYTF. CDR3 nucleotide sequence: TGTGCCAGCAGCATTACAGGAGATGGCTACACCTTC.

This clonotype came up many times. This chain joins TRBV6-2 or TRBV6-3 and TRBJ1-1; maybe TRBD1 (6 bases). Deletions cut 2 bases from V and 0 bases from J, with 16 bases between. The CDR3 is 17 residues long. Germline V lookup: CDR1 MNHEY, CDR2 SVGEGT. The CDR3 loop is CASSYQSRRDMNTEAFF. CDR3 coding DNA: TGTGCCAGCAGTTACCAAAGCCGCAGGGACATGAACACTGAAGCTTTCTTT.

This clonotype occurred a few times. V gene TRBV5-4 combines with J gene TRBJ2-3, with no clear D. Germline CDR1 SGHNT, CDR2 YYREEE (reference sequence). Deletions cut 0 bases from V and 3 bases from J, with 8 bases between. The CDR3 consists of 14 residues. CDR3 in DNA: TGTGCCAGCAGCTTGGTACAAGGGACAGATACGCAGTATTTT. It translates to CASSLVQGTDTQYF.

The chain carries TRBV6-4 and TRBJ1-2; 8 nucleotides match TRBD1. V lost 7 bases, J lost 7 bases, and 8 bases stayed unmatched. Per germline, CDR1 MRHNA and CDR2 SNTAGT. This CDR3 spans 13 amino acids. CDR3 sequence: CASTEQGAFGYTF. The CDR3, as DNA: TGTGCCAGCACCGAGCAGGGGGCATTTGGCTACACCTTC.

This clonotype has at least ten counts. CDR3 amino acids: CASTSTRGGGNTGELFF. Written as DNA, the CDR3 is TGTGCCAGCACCTCAACCAGGGGCGGGGGAAACACCGGGGAGCTGTTTTTT. The V gene is TRBV7-2, the J gene TRBJ2-2; D may be TRBD2 (7 bases). The CDR3 contains 17 residues. V dropped 7 bases and J dropped 2 bases, with 20 bases sitting between them. CDR1 and CDR2 (germline): SGHTA, FQGNSA.

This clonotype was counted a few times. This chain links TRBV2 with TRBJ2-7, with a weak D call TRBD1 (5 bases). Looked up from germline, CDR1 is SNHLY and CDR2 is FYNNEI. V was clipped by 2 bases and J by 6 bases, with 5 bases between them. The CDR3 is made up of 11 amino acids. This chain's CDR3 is CASSERGEQYF. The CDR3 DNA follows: TGTGCCAGCAGTGAAAGGGGCGAGCAGTACTTC.

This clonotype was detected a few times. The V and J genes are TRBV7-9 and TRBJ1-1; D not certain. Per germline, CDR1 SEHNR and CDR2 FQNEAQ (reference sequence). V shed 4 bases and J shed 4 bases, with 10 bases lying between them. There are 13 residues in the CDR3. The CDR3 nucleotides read TGTGCCAGCAGCTCCCAGGAGGGCACTGAAGCTTTCTTT. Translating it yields CASSSQEGTEAFF.

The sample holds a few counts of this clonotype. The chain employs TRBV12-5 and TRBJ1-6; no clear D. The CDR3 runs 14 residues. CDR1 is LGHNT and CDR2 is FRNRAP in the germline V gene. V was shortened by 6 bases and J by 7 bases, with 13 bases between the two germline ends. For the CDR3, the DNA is TGTGCTAGTGGCACATCACCGAAGAATTCACCCCTCCACTTT. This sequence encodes CASGTSPKNSPLHF. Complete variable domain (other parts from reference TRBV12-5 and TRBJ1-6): DARVTQTPRHKVTEMGQEVTMRCQPILGHNTVFWYRQTMMQGLELLAYFRNRAPLDDSGMPKDRFSAEMPDATLATLKIQPSEPRDSAVYFCASGTSPKNSPLHFGNGTRLTVT.

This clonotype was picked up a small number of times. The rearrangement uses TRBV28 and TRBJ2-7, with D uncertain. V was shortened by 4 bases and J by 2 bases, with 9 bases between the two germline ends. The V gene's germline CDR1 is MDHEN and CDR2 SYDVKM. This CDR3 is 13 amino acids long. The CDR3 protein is CASSSSKPYEQYV. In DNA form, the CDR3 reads TGTGCCAGCAGTTCAAGTAAACCCTACGAGCAGTACGTC.